In this sample, the clone carrying this TCR beta chain turned up a few times. Its antigen is unknown. This sample is part of a study of CD8 T cells in ankylosing spondylitis. Findings and caveats of the study: A subset of motif variants has previously been described in the synovial fluid and blood of reactive arthritis.

Using its own MiXCR run on the 5' RACE reads, TCRdb lists one record per CDR3 protein. The table has some 270,000 distinct CDR3 sequences, 30% to 40% seen once. V was clipped by 5 bases and J by 5 bases; unmatched bases: 4. The CDR3 runs 15 residues. Germline CDR1 and CDR2: WSHSY and SAAADI. The sample taken for sequencing was blood, either unsorted or a sorted T cell fraction (not recorded which). The chain links TRBV10-2 to TRBJ1-6; 9 bases are a match to TRBD1. The receptor comes from a male donor with ankylosing spondylitis or in good health (not recorded which). CDR3 sequence: CASSTGTGNNSPLHF. CDR3 DNA: TGCGCCAGCAGTACCGGGACAGGGAATAATTCACCCCTCCACTTT.